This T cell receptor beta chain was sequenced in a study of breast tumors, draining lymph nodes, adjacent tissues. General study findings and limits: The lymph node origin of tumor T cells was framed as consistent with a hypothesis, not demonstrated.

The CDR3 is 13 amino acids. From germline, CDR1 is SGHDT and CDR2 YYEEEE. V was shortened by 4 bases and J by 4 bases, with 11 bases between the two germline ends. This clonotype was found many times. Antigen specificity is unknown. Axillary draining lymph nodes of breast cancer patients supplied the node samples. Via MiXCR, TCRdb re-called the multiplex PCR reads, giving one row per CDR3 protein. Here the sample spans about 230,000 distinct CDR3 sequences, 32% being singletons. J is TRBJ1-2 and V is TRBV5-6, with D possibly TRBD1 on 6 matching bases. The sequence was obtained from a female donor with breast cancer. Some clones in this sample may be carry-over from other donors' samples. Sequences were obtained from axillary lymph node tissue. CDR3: CASSLQGSYGYTF. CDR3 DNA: TGTGCCAGCAGCCTACAGGGCTCCTATGGCTACACCTTC.